This T cell receptor beta chain was captured by sequencing in a study of cytomegalovirus exposure and HLA in healthy donors. Study summary: The same platform as the approximately 670 first-cohort repertoires was used for the 120 validation repertoires, a later analysis reported.

Notes on this clone: What it binds is unknown.

The J segment lost 7 bases and the V segment lost 7 bases, leaving 10 bases of the junction unmatched. The CDR3 has 15 amino acids. Germline lookup yields CDR1 MNHEY and CDR2 SVGAGI. Data came from immunoSEQ multiplex PCR; TCRdb stores just in-frame clones and leaves some out. The sample shows about 120,000 clones, roughly 88% of them seen only once. Study conclusions and caveats: Cytomegalovirus-associated status was assigned to some 180 TCR beta chains. Some public TCRs appeared in many individuals, while most sequences were rare. It was reportedly the case that the classifier diagnosed cytomegalovirus status with high specificity and sensitivity.

The genes are TRBV6-5 and TRBJ1-6; 7 bases agree with TRBD1. Input material: PBMCs. This TCR was recovered from a man between 18 and 35 years old in good health and CMV-seronegative. The CDR3 here is CASTKTGALNSPLHF. The CDR3 region has the DNA TGTGCCAGCACCAAAACAGGGGCCTTAAATTCACCCCTCCACTTT.